Each of the 5 T cell receptor beta chains below was sequenced from the same sample in a study of blood T cells in healthy people across ages. The second PCR ran roughly 6 to 11 cycles with a sample-barcoded 5' primer and J-beta primers. TCRdb itself ran the 5' RACE reads through MiXCR, one entry per CDR3 protein. The table includes hundreds of thousands of distinct CDR3 sequences, around 45% detected once. The sample comprised blood. These receptors were obtained from an elderly man in good health.

This clonotype was recorded many times. The chain combines TRBV28 with TRBJ2-7, with 8 bases that match TRBD1. The CDR3 is made up of 13 amino acids. Germline CDR1 MDHEN, CDR2 SYDVKM. Trimming removed 3 bases from V and 6 bases from J; junction bases left unmatched: 4. The CDR3: CASSFDRGIEQYF. The CDR3 DNA follows: TGTGCCAGCAGTTTCGACAGGGGAATCGAGCAGTACTTC.

This clonotype was counted a few times. The chain joins TRBV20-1 to TRBJ1-6; D might be TRBD1 (6 bases). This CDR3 is 14 amino acids long. V shed 2 bases and J shed 8 bases, with 13 bases lying between them. CDR1 is DFQATT, CDR2 SNEGSKA, per germline (reference sequence). CDR3 in amino acids: CSARTGHGDSPLHF. In DNA form, the CDR3 reads TGCAGTGCTAGAACGGGACACGGGGATTCACCCCTCCACTTT.

The rearrangement links TRBV4-1 to TRBJ1-2; D unclear. Trimming took off 1 base at V and 7 bases at J, with 22 bases between the two ends. CDR3 length equals 17 residues. Germline CDR1 reads MGHRA; CDR2 reads YSYEKL. The CDR3 region is CASSQGSSTPDLGGYTF. The DNA of the CDR3 is TGCGCCAGCAGCCAAGGGAGTAGCACACCCGACTTGGGTGGCTACACCTTC.

This clonotype was recorded only once. A read error may account for a junction end that differs from germline. The V and J genes are TRBV4-3 and TRBJ1-2; the D is unclear. The V gene's germline CDR1 is LGHNA and CDR2 YSLEER. This CDR3 has 14 amino acids. CDR3 protein: CAGSPAEATYGYTF. In nucleotides, the CDR3 is TGCGCCGGCAGCCCAGCAGAGGCAACCTATGGCTACACCTTC.

This clonotype was seen a handful of times. The chain couples TRBV20-1 to TRBJ2-5; 11 bases agree with TRBD1. The CDR3 consists of 14 residues. Germline-derived CDR1 and CDR2 are DFQATT and SNEGSKA (reference sequence). The junction had 5 bases not matched to a gene; V was cut back by 3 bases and J by 5 bases. The CDR3, as DNA: TGCAGTGCTAGTGAGGACAGGGGGCTTGAGACCCAGTACTTC. Amino acid sequence: CSASEDRGLETQYF.